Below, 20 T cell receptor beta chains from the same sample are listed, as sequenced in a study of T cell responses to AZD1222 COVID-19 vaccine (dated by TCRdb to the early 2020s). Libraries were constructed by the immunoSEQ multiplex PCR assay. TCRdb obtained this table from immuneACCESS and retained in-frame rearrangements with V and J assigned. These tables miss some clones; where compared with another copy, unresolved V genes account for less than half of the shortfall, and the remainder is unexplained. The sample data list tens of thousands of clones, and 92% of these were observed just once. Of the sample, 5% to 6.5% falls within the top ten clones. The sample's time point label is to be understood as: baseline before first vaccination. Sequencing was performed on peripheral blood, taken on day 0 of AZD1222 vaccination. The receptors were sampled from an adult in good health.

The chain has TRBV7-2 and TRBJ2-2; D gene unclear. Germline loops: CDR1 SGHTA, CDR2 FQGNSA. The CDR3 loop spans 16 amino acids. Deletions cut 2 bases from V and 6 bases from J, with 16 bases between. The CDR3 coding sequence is TGTGCCAGCAGCTTAAGGTCTATAATCAATTCCGGGGAGCTGTTTTTT. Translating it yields CASSLRSIINSGELFF. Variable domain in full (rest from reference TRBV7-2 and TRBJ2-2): GAGVSQSPSNKVTEKGKDVELRCDPISGHTALYWYRQSLGQGLEFLIYFQGNSAPDKSGLPSDRFSAERTGGSVSTLTIQRTQQEDSAVYLCASSLRSIINSGELFFGEGSRLTVL.

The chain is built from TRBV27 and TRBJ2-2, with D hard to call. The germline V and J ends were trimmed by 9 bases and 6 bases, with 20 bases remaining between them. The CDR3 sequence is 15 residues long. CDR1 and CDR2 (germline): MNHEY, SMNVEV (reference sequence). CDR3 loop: CASYSGLMRSGELFF. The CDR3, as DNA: TGTGCCAGTTATTCGGGCCTTATGAGATCCGGGGAGCTGTTTTTT.

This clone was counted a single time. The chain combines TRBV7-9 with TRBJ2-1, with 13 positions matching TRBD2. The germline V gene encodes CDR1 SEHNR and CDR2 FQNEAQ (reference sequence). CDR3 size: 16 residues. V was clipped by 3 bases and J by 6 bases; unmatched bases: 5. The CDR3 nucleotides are TGTGCCAGCAGCTTTTGGACTAGCGGGAGCTTCAATGAGCAGTTCTTC. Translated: CASSFWTSGSFNEQFF.

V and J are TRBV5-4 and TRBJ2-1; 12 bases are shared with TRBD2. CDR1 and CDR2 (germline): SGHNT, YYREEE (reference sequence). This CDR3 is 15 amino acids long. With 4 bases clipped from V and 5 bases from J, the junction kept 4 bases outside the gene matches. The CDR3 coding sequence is TGTGCCAGCAGCCACTGGACTAGCGGGGACAATGAGCAGTTCTTC. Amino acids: CASSHWTSGDNEQFF.

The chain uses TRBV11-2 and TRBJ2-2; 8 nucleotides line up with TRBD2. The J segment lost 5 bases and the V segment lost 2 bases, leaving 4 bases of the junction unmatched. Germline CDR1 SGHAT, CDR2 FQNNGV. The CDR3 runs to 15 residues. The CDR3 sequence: CASSLSGRGTGELFF. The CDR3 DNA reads TGTGCCAGCAGCTTAAGCGGGAGAGGGACCGGGGAGCTGTTTTTT.

This chain's CDR3 is CASSDAGSSYNEQFF. CDR3 nucleotide sequence: TGTGCCAGCAGCGACGCAGGGAGCTCCTACAATGAGCAGTTCTTC. The chain joins TRBV28 to TRBJ2-1, with D perhaps assigned TRBD1 or TRBD2 (5 bases each). The CDR3 sequence is 15 residues long. Germline V CDR1 and CDR2: MDHEN, SYDVKM. V lost 6 bases, J lost 0 bases, and 12 bases lay in between.

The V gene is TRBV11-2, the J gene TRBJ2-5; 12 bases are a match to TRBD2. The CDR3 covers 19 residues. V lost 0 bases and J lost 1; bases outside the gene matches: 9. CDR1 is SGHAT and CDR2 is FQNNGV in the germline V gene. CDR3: CASSLEASGRAWVQETQYF. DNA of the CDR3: TGTGCCAGCAGCTTAGAGGCTAGCGGGAGGGCCTGGGTCCAAGAGACCCAGTACTTC.

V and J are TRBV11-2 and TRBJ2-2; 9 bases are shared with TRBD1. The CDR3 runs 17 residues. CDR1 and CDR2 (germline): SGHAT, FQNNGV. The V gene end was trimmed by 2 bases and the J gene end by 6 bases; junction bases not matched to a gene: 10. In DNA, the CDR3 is TGTGCCAGCAGCTTACTGATGGGACAGGGAATCTCCGGGGAGCTGTTTTTT. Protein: CASSLLMGQGISGELFF.

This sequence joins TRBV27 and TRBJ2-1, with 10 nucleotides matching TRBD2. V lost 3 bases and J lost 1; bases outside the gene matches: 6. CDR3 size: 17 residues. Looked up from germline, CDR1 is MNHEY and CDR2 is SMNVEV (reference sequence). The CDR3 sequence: CASSLIGLADSYNEQFF. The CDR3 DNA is TGTGCCAGCAGTTTGATTGGACTAGCGGATTCCTACAATGAGCAGTTCTTC.

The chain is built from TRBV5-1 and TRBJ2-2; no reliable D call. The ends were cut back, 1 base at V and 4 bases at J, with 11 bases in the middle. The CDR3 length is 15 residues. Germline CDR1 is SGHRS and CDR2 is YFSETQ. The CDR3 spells CASSLLGPATGELFF. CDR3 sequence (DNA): TGCGCCAGCAGCTTGCTCGGACCCGCCACCGGGGAGCTGTTTTTT.

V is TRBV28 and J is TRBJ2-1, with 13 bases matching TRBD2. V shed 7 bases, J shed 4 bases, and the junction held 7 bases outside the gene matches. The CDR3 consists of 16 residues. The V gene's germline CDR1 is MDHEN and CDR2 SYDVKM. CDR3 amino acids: CASTRTSGSFYNEQFF. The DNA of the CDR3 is TGTGCCAGCACGAGGACTAGCGGGAGTTTTTACAATGAGCAGTTCTTC.

CDR3 DNA: TGTGCCAGCAGCCGGACTAGCGGGACCTCGCACGAGCAGTACTTC. It translates to CASSRTSGTSHEQYF. The chain combines TRBV7-9 with TRBJ2-7; TRBD2 agrees at 12 bases. The CDR3 totals 15 residues. The ends lost 5 bases at V and 5 bases at J; junction bases unmatched: 7. CDR1 and CDR2 from the germline V gene are SEHNR and FQNEAQ (reference sequence).

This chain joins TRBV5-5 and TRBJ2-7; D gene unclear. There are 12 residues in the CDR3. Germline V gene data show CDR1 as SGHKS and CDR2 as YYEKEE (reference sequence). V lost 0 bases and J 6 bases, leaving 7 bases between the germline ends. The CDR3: CASSLGLREQYF. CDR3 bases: TGTGCCAGCAGCTTGGGGCTGCGCGAGCAGTACTTC.

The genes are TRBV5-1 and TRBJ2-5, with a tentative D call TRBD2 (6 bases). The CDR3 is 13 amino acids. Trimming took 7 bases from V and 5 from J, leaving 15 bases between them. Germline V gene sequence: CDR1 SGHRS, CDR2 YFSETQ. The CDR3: CASEPGSGETQYF. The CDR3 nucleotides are TGCGCCAGCGAGCCCGGGAGCGGGGAGACCCAGTACTTC.

The CDR3 spells CASSPRANEQYF. The CDR3 coding sequence is TGTGCCAGCTCACCGAGGGCGAACGAGCAGTACTTC. The chain is built from TRBV18 and TRBJ2-7, with D tentatively TRBD2 (5 bases). CDR1 is KGHSH and CDR2 is LQKENI in the germline V gene. Trimming cost V 3 bases and J 5 bases, with 8 bases left between them. CDR3 length: 12 residues.

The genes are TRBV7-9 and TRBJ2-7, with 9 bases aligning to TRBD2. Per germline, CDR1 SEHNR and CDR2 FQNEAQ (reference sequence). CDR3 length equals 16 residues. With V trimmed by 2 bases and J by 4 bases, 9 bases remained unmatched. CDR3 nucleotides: TGTGCCAGCAGCTTATCTGCGGGAGGGTTCACTTACGAGCAGTACTTC. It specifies CASSLSAGGFTYEQYF.

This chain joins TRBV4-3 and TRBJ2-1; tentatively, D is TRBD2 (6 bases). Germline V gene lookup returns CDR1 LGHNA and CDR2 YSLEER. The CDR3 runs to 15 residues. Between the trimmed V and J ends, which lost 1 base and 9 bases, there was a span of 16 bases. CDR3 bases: TGCGCCAGCAGCCAAGCCGTCCCTCTGGGGGGTGAGCAGTTCTTC. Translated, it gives CASSQAVPLGGEQFF.

CDR3 amino acids: CASSSSGTDNYGYTF. The CDR3 DNA sequence: TGTGCCAGCAGTTCCTCCGGGACAGATAACTATGGCTACACCTTC. The rearrangement links TRBV27 to TRBJ1-2; TRBD1 aligns across 7 bases. The CDR3 has 15 residues. With 4 bases clipped from V and 1 base from J, the junction kept 6 bases outside the gene matches. The V gene's germline CDR1 is MNHEY and CDR2 SMNVEV (reference sequence).

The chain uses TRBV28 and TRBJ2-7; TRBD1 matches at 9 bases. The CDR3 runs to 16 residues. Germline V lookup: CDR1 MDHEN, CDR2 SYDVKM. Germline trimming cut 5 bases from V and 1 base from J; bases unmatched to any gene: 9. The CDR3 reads CASSTAGQGGSYEQYF. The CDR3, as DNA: TGTGCCAGCAGTACAGCGGGACAGGGAGGGTCCTACGAGCAGTACTTC.

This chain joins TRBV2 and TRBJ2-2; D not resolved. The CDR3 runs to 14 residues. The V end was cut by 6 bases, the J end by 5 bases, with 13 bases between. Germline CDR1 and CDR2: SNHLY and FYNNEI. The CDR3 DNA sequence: TGTGCCAGCAGCCCTAGTGGGCGGACCGGGGAGCTGTTTTTT. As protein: CASSPSGRTGELFF.